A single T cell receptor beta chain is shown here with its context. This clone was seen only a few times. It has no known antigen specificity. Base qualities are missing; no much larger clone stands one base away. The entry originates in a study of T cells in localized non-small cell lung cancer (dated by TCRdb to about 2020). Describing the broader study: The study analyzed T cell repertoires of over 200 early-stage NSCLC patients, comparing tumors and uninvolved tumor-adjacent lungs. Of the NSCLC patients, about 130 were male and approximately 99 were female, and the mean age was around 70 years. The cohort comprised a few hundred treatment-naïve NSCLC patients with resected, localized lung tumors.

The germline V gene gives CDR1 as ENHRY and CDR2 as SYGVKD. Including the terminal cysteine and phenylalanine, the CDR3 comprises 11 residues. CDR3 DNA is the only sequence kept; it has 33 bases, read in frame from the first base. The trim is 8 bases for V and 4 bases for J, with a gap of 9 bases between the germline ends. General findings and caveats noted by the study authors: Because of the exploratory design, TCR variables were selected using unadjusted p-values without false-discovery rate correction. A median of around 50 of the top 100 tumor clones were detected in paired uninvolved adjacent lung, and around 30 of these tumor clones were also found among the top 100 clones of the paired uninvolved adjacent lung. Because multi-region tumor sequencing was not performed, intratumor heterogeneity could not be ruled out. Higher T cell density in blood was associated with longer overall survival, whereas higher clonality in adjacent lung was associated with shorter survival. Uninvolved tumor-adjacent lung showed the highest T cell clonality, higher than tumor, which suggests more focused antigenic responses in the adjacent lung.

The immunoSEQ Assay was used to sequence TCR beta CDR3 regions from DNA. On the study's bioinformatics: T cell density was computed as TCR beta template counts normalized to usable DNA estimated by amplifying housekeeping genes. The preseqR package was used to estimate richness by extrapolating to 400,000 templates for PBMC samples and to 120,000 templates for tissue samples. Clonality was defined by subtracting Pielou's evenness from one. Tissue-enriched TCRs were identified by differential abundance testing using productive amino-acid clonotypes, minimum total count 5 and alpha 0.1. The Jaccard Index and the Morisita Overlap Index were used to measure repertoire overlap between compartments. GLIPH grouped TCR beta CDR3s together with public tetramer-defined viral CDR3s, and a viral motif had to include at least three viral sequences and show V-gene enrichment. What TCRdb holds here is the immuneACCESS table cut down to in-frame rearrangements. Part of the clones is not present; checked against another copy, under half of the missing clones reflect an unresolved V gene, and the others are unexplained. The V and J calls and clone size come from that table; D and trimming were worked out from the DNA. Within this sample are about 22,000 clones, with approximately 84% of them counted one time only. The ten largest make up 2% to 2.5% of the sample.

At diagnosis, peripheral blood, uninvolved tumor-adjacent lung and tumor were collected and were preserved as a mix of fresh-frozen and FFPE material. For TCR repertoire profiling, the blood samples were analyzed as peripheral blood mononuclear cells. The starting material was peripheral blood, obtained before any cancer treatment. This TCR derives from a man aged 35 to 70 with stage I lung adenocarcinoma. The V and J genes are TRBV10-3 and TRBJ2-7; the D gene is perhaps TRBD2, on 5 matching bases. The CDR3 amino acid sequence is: CAIGSGYEQYF. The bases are TGTGCCATCGGGAGTGGATACGAGCAGTACTTC.